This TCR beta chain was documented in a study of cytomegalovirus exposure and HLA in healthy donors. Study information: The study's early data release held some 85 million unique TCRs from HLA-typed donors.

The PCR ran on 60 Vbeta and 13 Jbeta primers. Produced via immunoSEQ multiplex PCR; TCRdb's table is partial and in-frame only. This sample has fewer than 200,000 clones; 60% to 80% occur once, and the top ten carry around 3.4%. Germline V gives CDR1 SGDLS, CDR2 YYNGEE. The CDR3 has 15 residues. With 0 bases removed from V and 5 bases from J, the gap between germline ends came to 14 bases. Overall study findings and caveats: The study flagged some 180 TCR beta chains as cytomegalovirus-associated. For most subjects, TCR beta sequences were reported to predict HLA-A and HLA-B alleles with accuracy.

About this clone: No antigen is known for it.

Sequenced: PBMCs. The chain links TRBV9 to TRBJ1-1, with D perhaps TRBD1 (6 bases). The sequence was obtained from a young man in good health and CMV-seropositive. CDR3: CASSVDPGQGTEAFF. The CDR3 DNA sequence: TGTGCCAGCAGCGTAGATCCGGGGCAGGGGACTGAAGCTTTCTTT.